This T cell receptor (beta chain) comes out of a study of blood T cell repertoires in COVID-19 (dated by TCRdb to 2019 to 2021). In terms of the full investigation: Samples from collaborators originated in the United States, Italy and Spain and spanned both the acute and convalescent phases of COVID-19. The prospective study material was composed of cDNA or gDNA derived from T cells, B-cell-depleted T cells, or PBMCs. Deeply sampled blood TCRbeta repertoires from subjects exposed to, actively infected with, or recovered from COVID-19 were included in the dataset. The repertoires were made available in a free public database intended to serve as a resource for research on the immune response to SARS-CoV-2. The samples were drawn from the first 160 participants of the ongoing ImmuneRACE study and from some 1,300 subjects provided by 6 global collaborators. Sample metadata almost always included a de-identified subject ID, COVID-19 status, age in years and sex. HLA class I and class II types, where available, came from metadata supplied by the sample provider rather than from assay-based typing. Findings and caveats that apply to the study as a whole: The amount of clinical and demographic metadata varied by source and participant and was provided uncurated.

There are 15 amino acids in the CDR3, from cysteine to phenylalanine inclusive. The sequence is cut down to CDR3 DNA, 45 bases in frame from base 1. The germline V gene encodes CDR1 LNHDA and CDR2 SQIVND (reference sequence). Relative to germline, V is 0 bases shorter and J is 5 bases shorter, with 11 bases between their ends. Collaborating institutions collected whole blood in K2EDTA tubes following their own protocols. For TCRbeta analysis, collaborator samples were shipped as frozen whole blood, as isolated PBMCs, or as DNA extracted from either sample type. A note on this clone: There is no known antigen for this receptor. One base away there is no much larger clone; base qualities are not given.

The immunoSEQ Assay, a bias-controlled multiplex PCR, was used to amplify TCRbeta CDR3 regions from genomic DNA. Per the original workflow: The number of nucleated cells in each sample was estimated by amplification of reference gene primers within the assay. To quantify the absolute abundance of each unique TCRbeta CDR3 rearrangement, sequence reads were collapsed and filtered. For each sample, productive Simpson clonality was calculated as the square root of Simpson's diversity index across productive rearrangements. This is the immuneACCESS table as TCRdb keeps it, with only in-frame sequences that have V and J called. A part of the clones is gone; compared with another copy, unresolved V genes explain less than half, and the rest is unexplained. From that table come the V and J calls and clone size; the DNA was used to work out D and trimming. Within this sample are about 310,000 clones, with roughly 91% of them counted one time only. The top ten clones comprise 1% of the sample.

This TCR was sampled from a man in his fifties with active or convalescent COVID-19. Sequencing was performed on peripheral blood. Recombination linked TRBV19 to TRBJ1-5; no D gene is confidently identified. The nucleotide sequence reads TGTGCCAGTAGTATAGAAACAAGAACCGATCAGCCCCAGCATTTT. This is translated as CASSIETRTDQPQHF.